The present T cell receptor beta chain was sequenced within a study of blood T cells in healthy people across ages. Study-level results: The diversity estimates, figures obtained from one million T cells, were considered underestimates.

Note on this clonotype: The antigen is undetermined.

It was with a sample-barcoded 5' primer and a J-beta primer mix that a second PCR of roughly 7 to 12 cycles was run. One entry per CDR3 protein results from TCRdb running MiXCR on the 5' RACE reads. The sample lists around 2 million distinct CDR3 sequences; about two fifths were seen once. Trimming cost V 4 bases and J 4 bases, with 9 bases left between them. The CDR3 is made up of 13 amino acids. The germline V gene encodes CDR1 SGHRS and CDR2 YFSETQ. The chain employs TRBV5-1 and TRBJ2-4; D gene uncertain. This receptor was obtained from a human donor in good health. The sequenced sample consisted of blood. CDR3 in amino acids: CASSTDQKNIQYF. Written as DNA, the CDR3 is TGCGCCAGCAGCACCGACCAGAAAAACATTCAGTACTTC.